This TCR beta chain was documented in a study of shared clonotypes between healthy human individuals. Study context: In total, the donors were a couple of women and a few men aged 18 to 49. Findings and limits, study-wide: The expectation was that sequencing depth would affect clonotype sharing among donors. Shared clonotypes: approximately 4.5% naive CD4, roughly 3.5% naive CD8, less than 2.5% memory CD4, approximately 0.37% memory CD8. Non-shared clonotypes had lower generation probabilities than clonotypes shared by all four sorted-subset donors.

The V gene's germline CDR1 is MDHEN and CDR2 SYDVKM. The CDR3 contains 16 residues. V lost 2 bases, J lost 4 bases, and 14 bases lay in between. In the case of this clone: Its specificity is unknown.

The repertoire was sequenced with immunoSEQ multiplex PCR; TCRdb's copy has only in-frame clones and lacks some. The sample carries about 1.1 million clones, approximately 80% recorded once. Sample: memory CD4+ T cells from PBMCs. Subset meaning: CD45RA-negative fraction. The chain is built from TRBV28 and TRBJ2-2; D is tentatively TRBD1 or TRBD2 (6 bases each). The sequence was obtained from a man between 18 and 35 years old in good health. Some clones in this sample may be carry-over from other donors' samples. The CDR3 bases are TGTGCCAGCAGTTTAACCGGAGGGGACACCACCGGGGAGCTGTTTTTT. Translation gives CASSLTGGDTTGELFF.